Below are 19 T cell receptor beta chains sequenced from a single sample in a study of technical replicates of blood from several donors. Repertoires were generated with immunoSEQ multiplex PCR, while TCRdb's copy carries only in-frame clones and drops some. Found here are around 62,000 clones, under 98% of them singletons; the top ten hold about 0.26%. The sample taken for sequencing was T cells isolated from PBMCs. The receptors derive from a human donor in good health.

The CDR3 region is CASSFTGGGRAFF. The DNA of the CDR3 is TGTGCCAGCAGTTTCACAGGGGGCGGCCGAGCTTTCTTT. The chain employs TRBV27 and TRBJ1-1; 9 bases map to TRBD1. CDR1 and CDR2 from the germline V gene are MNHEY and SMNVEV (reference sequence). The V and J ends lost 3 bases and 10 bases, in that order; junction bases with no gene match: 6. The CDR3 is 13 residues long.

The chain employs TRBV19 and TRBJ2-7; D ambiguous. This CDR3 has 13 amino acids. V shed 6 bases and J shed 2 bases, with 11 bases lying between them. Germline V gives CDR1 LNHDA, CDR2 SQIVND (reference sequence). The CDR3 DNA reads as TGTGCCAGTAGCCACAGCCGGACCTACGAGCAGTACTTC. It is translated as CASSHSRTYEQYF.

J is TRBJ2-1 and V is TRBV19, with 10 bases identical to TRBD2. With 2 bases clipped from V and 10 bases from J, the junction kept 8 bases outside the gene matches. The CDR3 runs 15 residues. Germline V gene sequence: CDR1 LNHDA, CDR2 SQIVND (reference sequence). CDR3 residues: CASSIQGTSVGEQFF. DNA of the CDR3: TGTGCCAGTAGTATACAAGGGACTAGCGTAGGAGAGCAGTTCTTC.

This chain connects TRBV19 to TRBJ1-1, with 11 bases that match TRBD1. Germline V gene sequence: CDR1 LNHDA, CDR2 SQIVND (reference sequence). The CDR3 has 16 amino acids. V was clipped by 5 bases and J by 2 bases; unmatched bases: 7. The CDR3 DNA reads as TGTGCCAGTAGTTCGGGACAGGGGGGTTTAAACACTGAAGCTTTCTTT. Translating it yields CASSSGQGGLNTEAFF.

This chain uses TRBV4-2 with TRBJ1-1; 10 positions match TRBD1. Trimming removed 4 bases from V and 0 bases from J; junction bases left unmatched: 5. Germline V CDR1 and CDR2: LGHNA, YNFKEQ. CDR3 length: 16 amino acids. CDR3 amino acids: CASSRDRGSMNTEAFF. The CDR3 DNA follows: TGTGCCAGCAGCCGGGACAGGGGCTCTATGAACACTGAAGCTTTCTTT.

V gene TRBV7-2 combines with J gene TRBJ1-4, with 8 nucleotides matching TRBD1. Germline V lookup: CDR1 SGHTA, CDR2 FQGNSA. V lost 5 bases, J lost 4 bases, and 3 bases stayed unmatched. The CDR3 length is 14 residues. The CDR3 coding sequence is TGTGCCAGCAGCCGGGACAGGTTTAATGAAAAACTGTTTTTT. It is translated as CASSRDRFNEKLFF.

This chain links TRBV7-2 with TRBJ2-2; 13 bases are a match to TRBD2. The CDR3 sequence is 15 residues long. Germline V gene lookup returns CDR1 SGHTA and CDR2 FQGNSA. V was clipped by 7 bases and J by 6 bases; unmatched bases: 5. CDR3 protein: CASTRLAGGSGELFF. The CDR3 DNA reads TGTGCCAGCACCAGACTAGCGGGAGGATCCGGGGAGCTGTTTTTT. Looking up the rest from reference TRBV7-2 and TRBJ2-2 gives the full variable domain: GAGVSQSPSNKVTEKGKDVELRCDPISGHTALYWYRQSLGQGLEFLIYFQGNSAPDKSGLPSDRFSAERTGGSVSTLTIQRTQQEDSAVYLCASTRLAGGSGELFFGEGSRLTVL.

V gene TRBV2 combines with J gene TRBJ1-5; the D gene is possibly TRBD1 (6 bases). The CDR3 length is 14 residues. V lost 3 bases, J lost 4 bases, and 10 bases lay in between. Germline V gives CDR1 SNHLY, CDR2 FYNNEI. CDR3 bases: TGTGCCAGCAGTGATCCCAGGGGTAATCAGCCCCAGCATTTT. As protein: CASSDPRGNQPQHF.

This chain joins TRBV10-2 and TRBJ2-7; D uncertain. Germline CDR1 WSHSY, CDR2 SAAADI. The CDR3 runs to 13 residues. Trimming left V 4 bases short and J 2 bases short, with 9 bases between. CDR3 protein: CASSAGLTYEQYF. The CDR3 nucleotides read TGCGCCAGCAGTGCGGGTCTTACCTACGAGCAGTACTTC.

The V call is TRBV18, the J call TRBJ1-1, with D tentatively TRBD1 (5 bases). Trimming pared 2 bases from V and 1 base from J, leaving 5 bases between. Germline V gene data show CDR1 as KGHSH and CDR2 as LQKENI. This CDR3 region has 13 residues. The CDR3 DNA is TGTGCCAGCTCACCAGGGGCGAACACTGAAGCTTTCTTT. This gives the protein CASSPGANTEAFF.

The CDR3 is CASSPGFPNEKLFF. For the CDR3, the DNA is TGCGCCAGCAGCCCAGGGTTTCCTAATGAAAAACTGTTTTTT. V is TRBV4-1 and J is TRBJ1-4; the D gene is possibly TRBD1 (5 bases). CDR1 MGHRA and CDR2 YSYEKL come from the germline V gene. The CDR3 length is 14 residues. The germline V and J ends were trimmed by 4 bases and 3 bases, with 9 bases remaining between them.

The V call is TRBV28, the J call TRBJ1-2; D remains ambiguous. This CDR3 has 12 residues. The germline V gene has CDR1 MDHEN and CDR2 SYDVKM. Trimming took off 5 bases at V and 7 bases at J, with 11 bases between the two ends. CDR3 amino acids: CASSPTGGGYTF. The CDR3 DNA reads TGTGCCAGCAGTCCGACGGGAGGTGGCTACACCTTC.

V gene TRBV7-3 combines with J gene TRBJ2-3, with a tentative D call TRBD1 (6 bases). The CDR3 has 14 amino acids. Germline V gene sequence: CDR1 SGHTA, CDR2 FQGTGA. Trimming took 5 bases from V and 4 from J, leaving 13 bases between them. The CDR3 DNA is TGTGCCAGCAGCCCGACAGGTTCGGCAGATACGCAGTATTTT. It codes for CASSPTGSADTQYF.

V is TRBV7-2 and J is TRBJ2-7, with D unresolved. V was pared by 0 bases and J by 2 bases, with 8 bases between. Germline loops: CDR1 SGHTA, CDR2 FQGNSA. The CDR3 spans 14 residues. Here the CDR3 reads CASSLALQTYEQYF. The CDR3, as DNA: TGTGCCAGCAGCTTAGCGCTCCAGACCTACGAGCAGTACTTC.

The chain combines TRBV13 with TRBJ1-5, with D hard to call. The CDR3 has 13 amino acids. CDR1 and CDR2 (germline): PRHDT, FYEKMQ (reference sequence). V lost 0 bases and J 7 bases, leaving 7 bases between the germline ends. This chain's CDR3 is CASSLGERQPQHF. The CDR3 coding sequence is TGTGCCAGCAGCTTAGGTGAGAGACAGCCCCAGCATTTT.

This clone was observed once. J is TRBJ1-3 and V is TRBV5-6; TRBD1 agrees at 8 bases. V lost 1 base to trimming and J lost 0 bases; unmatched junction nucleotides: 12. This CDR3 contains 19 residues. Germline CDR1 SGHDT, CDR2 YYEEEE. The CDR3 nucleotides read TGTGCCAGCAGCTTGTTGGCAGGGGGCGGATTATCCTCTGGAAACACCATATATTTT. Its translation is CASSLLAGGGLSSGNTIYF. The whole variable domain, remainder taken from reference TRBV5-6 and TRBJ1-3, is DAGVTQSPTHLIKTRGQQVTLRCSPKSGHDTVSWYQQALGQGPQFIFQYYEEEERQRGNFPDRFSGHQFPNYSSELNVNALLLGDSALYLCASSLLAGGGLSSGNTIYFGEGSWLTVV.

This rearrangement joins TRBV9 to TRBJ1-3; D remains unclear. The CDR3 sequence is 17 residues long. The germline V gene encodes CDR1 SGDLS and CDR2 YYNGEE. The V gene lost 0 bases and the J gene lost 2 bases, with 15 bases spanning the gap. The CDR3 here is CASSVESVGVPGNTIYF. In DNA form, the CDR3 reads TGTGCCAGCAGCGTAGAATCGGTGGGAGTGCCTGGAAACACCATATATTTT.

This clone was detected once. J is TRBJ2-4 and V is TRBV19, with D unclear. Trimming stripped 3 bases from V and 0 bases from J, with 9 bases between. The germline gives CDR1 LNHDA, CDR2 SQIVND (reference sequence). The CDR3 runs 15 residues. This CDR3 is CASSITDVAKNIQYF. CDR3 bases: TGTGCCAGTAGTATCACAGATGTAGCCAAAAACATTCAGTACTTC.

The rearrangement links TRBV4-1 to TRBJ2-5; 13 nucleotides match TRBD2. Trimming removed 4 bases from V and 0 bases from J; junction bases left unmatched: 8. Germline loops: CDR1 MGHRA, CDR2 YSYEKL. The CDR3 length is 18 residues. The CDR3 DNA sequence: TGCGCCAGCAGCCCCGGACTAGCGGGAGTGATGTACCAAGAGACCCAGTACTTC. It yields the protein CASSPGLAGVMYQETQYF.